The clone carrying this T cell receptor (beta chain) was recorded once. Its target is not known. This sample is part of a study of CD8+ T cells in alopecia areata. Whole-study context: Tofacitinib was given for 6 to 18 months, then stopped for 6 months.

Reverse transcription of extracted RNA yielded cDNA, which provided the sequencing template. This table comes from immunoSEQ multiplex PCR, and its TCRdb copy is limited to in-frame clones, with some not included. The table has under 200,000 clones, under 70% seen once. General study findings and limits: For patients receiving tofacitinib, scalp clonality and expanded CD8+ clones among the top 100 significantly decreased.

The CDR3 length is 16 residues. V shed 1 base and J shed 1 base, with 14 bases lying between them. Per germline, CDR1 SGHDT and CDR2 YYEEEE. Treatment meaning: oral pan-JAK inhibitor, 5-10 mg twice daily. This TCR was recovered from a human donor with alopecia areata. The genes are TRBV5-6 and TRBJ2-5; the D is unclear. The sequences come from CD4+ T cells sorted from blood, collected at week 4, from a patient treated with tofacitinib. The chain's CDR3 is CASSLIRGNLQETQYF. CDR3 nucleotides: TGTGCCAGCAGCTTGATTCGAGGCAACCTCCAAGAGACCCAGTACTTC.